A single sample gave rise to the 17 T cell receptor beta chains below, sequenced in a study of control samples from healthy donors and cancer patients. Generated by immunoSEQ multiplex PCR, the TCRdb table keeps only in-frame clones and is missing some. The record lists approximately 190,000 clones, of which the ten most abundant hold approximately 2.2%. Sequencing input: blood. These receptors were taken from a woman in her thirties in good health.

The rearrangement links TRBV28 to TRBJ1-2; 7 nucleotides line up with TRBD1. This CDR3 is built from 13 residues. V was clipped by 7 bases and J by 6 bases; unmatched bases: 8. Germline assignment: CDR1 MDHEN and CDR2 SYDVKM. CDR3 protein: CASTLDRVDGYTF. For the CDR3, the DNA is TGTGCCAGCACCCTCGACAGGGTGGATGGCTACACCTTC.

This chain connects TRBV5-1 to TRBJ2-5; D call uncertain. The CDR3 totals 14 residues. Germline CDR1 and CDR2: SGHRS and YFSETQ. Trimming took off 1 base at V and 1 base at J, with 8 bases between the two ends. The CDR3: CASSLMSSQETQYF. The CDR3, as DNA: TGCGCCAGCAGCTTGATGAGTTCCCAAGAGACCCAGTACTTC.

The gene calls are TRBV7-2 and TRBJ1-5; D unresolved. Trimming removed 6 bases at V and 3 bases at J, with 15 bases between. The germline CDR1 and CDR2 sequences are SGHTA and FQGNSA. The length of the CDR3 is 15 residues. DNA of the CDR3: TGTGCCAGCAGAGCCGGGATATTAATCAATCAGCCCCAGCATTTT. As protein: CASRAGILINQPQHF.

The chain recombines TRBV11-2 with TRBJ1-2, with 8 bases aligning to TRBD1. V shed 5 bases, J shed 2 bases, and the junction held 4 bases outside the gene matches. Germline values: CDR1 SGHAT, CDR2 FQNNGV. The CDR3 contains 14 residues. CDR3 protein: CASSNRDRNYGYTF. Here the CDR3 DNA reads TGTGCCAGCAGCAACCGGGACAGGAACTATGGCTACACCTTC.

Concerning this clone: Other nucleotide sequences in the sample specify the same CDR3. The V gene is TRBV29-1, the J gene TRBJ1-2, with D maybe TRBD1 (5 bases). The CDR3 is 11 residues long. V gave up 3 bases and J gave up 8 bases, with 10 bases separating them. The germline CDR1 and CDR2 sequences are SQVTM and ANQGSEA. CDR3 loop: CSVESRDGYTF. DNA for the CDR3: TGCAGCGTTGAGTCCAGGGACGGCTACACCTTC.

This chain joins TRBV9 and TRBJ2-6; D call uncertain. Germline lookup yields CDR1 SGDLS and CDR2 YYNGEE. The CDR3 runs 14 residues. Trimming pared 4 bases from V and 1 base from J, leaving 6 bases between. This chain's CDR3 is CASSPTSGANVLTF. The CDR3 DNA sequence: TGTGCCAGCAGCCCAACTTCTGGGGCCAACGTCCTGACTTTC.

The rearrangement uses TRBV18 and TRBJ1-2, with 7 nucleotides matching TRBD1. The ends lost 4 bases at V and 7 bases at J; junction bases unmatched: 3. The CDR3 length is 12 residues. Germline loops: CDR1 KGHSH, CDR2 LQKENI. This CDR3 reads CASSRQGGGYTF. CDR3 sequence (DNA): TGTGCCAGCTCACGACAGGGAGGTGGCTACACCTTC.

The CDR3 protein is CASSSLAGGPDTQYF. The CDR3 DNA reads TGTGCCAGCAGCTCCCTAGCGGGGGGGCCAGATACGCAGTATTTT. The V call is TRBV7-9, the J call TRBJ2-3; 12 bases match TRBD2. CDR3 length: 15 amino acids. Germline V gives CDR1 SEHNR, CDR2 FQNEAQ (reference sequence). The ends lost 4 bases at V and 4 bases at J; junction bases unmatched: 3.

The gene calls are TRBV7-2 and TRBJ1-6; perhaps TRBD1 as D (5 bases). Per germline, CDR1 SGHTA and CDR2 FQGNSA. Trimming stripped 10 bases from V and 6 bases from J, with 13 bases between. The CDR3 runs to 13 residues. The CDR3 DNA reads TGTGCCATCCAGACAGTGACTAATTCACCCCTCCACTTT. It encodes CAIQTVTNSPLHF.

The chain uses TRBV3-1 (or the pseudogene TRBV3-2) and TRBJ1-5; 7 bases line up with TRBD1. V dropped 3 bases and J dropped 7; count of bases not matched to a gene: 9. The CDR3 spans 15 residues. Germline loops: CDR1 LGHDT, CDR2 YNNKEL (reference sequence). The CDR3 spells CASSQAGGVNQPQHF. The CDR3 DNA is TGTGCCAGCAGCCAGGCAGGGGGGGTTAACCAGCCCCAGCATTTT.

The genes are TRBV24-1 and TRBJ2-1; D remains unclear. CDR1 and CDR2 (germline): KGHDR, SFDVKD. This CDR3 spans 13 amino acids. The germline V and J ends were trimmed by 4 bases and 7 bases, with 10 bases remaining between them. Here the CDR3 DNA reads TGTGCCACCAGTGACACGACTGGGAATGAGCAGTTCTTC. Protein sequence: CATSDTTGNEQFF.

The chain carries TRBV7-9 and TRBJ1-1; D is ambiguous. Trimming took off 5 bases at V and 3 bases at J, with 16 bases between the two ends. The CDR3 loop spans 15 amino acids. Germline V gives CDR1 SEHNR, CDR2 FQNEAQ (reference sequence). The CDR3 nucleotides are TGTGCCAGCAGCCCCTCCCCGGGTTTGCACACTGAAGCTTTCTTT. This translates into CASSPSPGLHTEAFF.

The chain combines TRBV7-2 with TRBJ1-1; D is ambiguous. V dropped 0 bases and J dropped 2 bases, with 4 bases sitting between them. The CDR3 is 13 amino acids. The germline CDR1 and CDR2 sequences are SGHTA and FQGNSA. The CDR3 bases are TGTGCCAGCAGCTTAGCCCCAAACACTGAAGCTTTCTTT. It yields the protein CASSLAPNTEAFF.

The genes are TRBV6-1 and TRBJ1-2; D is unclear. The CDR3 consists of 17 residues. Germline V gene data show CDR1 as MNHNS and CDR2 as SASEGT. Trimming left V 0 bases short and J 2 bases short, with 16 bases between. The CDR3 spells CASSEATFLTLNYGYTF. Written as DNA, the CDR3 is TGTGCCAGCAGTGAAGCGACTTTCCTCACCCTGAACTATGGCTACACCTTC.

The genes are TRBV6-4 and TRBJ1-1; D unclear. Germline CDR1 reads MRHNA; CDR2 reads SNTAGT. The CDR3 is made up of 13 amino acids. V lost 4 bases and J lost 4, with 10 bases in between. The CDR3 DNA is TGTGCCAGCAGTGCCCTCGAGGGCACTGAAGCTTTCTTT. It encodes CASSALEGTEAFF.

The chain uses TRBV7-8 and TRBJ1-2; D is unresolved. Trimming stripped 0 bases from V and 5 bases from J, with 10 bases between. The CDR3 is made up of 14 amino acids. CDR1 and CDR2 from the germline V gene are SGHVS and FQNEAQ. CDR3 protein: CASSLASPGYGYTF. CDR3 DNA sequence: TGTGCCAGCAGCTTAGCGTCGCCTGGGTATGGCTACACCTTC.

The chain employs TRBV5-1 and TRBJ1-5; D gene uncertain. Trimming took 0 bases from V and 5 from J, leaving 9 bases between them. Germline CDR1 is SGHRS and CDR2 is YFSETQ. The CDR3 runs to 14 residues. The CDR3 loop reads CASSLEGADQPQHF. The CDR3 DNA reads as TGCGCCAGCAGCTTGGAGGGCGCAGATCAGCCCCAGCATTTT.